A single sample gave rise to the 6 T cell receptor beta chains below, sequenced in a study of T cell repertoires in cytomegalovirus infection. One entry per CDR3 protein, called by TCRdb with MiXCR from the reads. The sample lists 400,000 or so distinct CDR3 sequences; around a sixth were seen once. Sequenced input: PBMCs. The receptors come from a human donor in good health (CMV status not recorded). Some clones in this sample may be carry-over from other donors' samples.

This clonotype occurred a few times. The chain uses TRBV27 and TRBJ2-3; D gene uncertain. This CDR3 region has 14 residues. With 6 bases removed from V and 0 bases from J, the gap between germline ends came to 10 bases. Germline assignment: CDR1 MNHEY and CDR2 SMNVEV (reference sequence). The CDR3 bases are TGTGCCAGCAGCTACCTAGGAAGCACAGATACGCAGTATTTT. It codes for CASSYLGSTDTQYF.

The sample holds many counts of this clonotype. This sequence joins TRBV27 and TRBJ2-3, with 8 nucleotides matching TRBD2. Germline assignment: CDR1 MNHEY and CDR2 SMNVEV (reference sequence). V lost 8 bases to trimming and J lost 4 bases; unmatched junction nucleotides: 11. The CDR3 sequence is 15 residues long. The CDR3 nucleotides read TGTGCCAGCTCCCCGGGGGGGAGAGGGGCAGATACGCAGTATTTT. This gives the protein CASSPGGRGADTQYF.

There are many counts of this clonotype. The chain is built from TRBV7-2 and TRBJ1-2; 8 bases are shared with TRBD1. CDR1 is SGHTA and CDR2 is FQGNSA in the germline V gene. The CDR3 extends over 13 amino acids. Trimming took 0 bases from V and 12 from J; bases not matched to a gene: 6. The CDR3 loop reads CASSLARTGSHTF. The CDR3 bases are TGTGCCAGCAGCTTAGCCCGGACAGGGTCCCACACCTTC.

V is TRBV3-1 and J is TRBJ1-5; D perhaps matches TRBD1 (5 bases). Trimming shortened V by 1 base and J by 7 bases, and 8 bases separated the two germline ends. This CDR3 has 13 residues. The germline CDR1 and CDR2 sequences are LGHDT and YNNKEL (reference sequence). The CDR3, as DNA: TGTGCCAGCAGCCAAGCGAGGGGCCAGCCCCAGCATTTT. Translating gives CASSQARGQPQHF. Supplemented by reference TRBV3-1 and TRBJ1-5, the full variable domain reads DTAVSQTPKYLVTQMGNDKSIKCEQNLGHDTMYWYKQDSKKFLKIMFSYNNKELIINETVPNRFSPKSPDKAHLNLHINSLELGDSAVYFCASSQARGQPQHFGDGTRLSIL.

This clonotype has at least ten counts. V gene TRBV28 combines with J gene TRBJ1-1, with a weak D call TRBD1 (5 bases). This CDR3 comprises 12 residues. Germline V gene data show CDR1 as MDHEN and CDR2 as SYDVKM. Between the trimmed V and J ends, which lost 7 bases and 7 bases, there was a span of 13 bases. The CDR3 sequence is CASNGGAGEAFF. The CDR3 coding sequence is TGTGCCAGCAACGGGGGAGCCGGTGAAGCTTTCTTT.

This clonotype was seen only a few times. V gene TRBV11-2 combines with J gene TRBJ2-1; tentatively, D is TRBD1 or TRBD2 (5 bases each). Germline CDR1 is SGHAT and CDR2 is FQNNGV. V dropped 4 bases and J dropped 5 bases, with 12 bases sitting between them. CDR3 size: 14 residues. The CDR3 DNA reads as TGTGCCAGCAGCTCCTGGGACGGCAACAATGAGCAGTTCTTC. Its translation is CASSSWDGNNEQFF.